The 28 T cell receptor beta chains reported below all come from one sample, sequenced in a study of kidney transplant recipient with SARS-CoV-2 infection. Via MiXCR, TCRdb re-called the reads, giving one row per CDR3 protein. The table records roughly 230,000 distinct CDR3 sequences, about 30% of them present only once. The sequencing here drew on a blood sample, taken at baseline and on roughly day 120 from a kidney transplant recipient. The receptors stem from a young adult male patient who had COVID-19 and was a kidney transplant recipient. Some T cells may have come from the graft donor.

There are many counts of this clonotype. This rearrangement joins TRBV2 to TRBJ2-3, with D perhaps TRBD1 (6 bases). V lost 6 bases and J lost 5, with 15 bases in between. The CDR3 has 14 amino acids. Germline CDR1 SNHLY, CDR2 FYNNEI. CDR3 bases: TGTGCCAGCAGCCGCACCCTAGGGGGAGATACGCAGTATTTT. Its translation: CASSRTLGGDTQYF.

As to this clonotype: A read error may explain this, as a much larger clone is one base away. The chain combines TRBV27 with TRBJ1-1; D gene ambiguous. The CDR3 is made up of 14 amino acids. Germline CDR1 is MNHEY and CDR2 is SMNVEV (reference sequence). With 7 bases removed from V and 0 bases from J, the gap between germline ends came to 12 bases. CDR3 region: CASNFGRLNTEAFF. The CDR3 DNA follows: TGTGCCAGCAATTTTGGGCGGCTGAACACTGAAGCTTTCTTT.

There are many counts of this clonotype. This chain links TRBV4-2 with TRBJ1-3; a possible D gene is TRBD1 (5 bases). Trimming pared 1 base from V and 4 bases from J, leaving 11 bases between. The CDR3 loop spans 15 amino acids. Germline V lookup: CDR1 LGHNA, CDR2 YNFKEQ. The chain's CDR3 is CASSQVGARGNTIYF. In nucleotides, the CDR3 is TGTGCCAGCAGCCAAGTCGGGGCGCGGGGAAACACCATATATTTT.

In this sample, this clonotype turned up many times. The CDR3 loop reads CASSLEGVTEAFF. The CDR3 nucleotides are TGCGCCAGCAGCTTGGAGGGGGTTACTGAAGCTTTCTTT. This chain uses TRBV5-1 with TRBJ1-1; D is possibly TRBD1 (6 bases). Trimming took off 0 bases at V and 5 bases at J, with 8 bases between the two ends. The CDR3 spans 13 residues. Germline V gene lookup returns CDR1 SGHRS and CDR2 YFSETQ.

The table lists this clonotype with many counts. V is TRBV19 and J is TRBJ1-5; D is ambiguous. V lost 1 base to trimming and J lost 0 bases, with 7 bases between them. The CDR3 runs 15 residues. Germline V CDR1 and CDR2: LNHDA, SQIVND (reference sequence). CDR3 in amino acids: CASSIAVSSNQPQHF. In DNA form, the CDR3 reads TGTGCCAGTAGTATAGCGGTCAGTAGCAATCAGCCCCAGCATTTT.

The chain carries TRBV10-1 and TRBJ2-1, with TRBD2 identical over 8 bases. Germline CDR1 WNHNN, CDR2 SYGVQD (reference sequence). The CDR3 has 15 residues. The V gene end was trimmed by 6 bases and the J gene end by 8 bases; junction bases not matched to a gene: 12. CDR3 DNA sequence: TGCGCCAGCAGCACCGGGACTAGTACGATGGATGAGCAGTTCTTC. This sequence encodes CASSTGTSTMDEQFF.

This clonotype showed up just a few times. The chain combines TRBV2 with TRBJ2-3, with 8 bases matching TRBD2. V shed 3 bases and J 7 bases; nucleotides not matched to a gene: 6. The germline V gene encodes CDR1 SNHLY and CDR2 FYNNEI. The CDR3 runs 14 residues. CDR3: CASSERTSRNTQYF. The CDR3, as DNA: TGTGCCAGCAGTGAGAGGACTAGCAGAAATACGCAGTATTTT.

This clonotype appeared a few times. The chain couples TRBV21-1 to TRBJ2-1; TRBD1, the D gene given by the table, was not confirmed from the DNA. TRBV21-1 is given as a pseudogene. CDR3 length: 19 residues. CDR3 sequence reads: CASSKVKRDSESSYNEQFF. The CDR3 DNA follows: TGTGCCAGCAGCAAAGTAAAACGGGACAGCGAGAGCTCCTACAATGAGCAGTTCTTC.

In its sample, this clonotype was seen many times. The genes are TRBV9 and TRBJ2-7, with 11 nucleotides matching TRBD2. Unmatched junction bases numbered 8, after V lost 4 bases and J lost 5 bases. There are 15 residues in the CDR3. Per the germline V gene, CDR1 is SGDLS and CDR2 is YYNGEE. The CDR3 region is CASSPLGLAGHEQYF. The DNA for the CDR3 is TGTGCCAGCAGCCCTCTAGGACTAGCGGGCCACGAGCAGTACTTC.

This rearrangement joins TRBV7-2 to TRBJ1-2; no firm D call. The CDR3 sequence is 17 residues long. Germline values: CDR1 SGHTA, CDR2 FQGNSA. V lost 5 bases to trimming and J lost 4 bases, with 23 bases between them. The CDR3 loop reads CASSRGGRGGKTYGYTF. The DNA for the CDR3 is TGTGCCAGCAGCAGAGGAGGCAGAGGCGGAAAGACCTATGGCTACACCTTC.

This clonotype was detected ten times or more. The chain is built from TRBV5-1 and TRBJ2-2, with TRBD1 identical over 8 bases. Trimming removed 1 base from V and 3 bases from J; junction bases left unmatched: 2. CDR3 length: 15 residues. CDR1 SGHRS and CDR2 YFSETQ come from the germline V gene. The CDR3 sequence: CASSLQGADTGELFF. DNA for the CDR3: TGCGCCAGCAGCTTGCAGGGGGCGGACACCGGGGAGCTGTTTTTT.

Concerning this clonotype: A read error is possible here, since a much larger clone lies one base away. This rearrangement joins TRBV12-3 or TRBV12-4 to TRBJ1-2; tentative D call: TRBD1 (5 bases). The CDR3 contains 14 residues. V lost 7 bases and J lost 2, with 14 bases in between. The CDR3 DNA follows: TGTGCCAGCATCAAGGGGCCGGAGAACTATGGCTACACCTTC. This gives the protein CASIKGPENYGYTF.

This clonotype was observed at least ten times. The V gene is TRBV27, the J gene TRBJ2-7, with TRBD2 matching 8 bases. The CDR3 is made up of 14 amino acids. Germline assignment: CDR1 MNHEY and CDR2 SMNVEV (reference sequence). V was pared by 6 bases and J by 4 bases, with 8 bases of the junction left unmatched. The CDR3 bases are TGTGCCAGCAGGCTAGCGGGCCTAAGTTACGAGCAGTACTTC. This codes for CASRLAGLSYEQYF.

In this sample, this clonotype turned up many times. V and J are TRBV7-9 and TRBJ1-2; no reliable D call. The germline V gene has CDR1 SEHNR and CDR2 FQNEAQ (reference sequence). V was shortened by 7 bases and J by 2 bases, with 14 bases between the two germline ends. This CDR3 comprises 14 residues. The chain's CDR3 is CASTPPTLNYGYTF. In DNA, the CDR3 is TGTGCCAGCACCCCCCCGACATTAAACTATGGCTACACCTTC. Full variable domain (rest looked up from reference TRBV7-9 and TRBJ1-2): DTGVSQNPRHKITKRGQNVTFRCDPISEHNRLYWYRQTLGQGPEFLTYFQNEAQLEKSRLLSDRFSAERPKGSFSTLEIQRTEQGDSAMYLCASTPPTLNYGYTFGSGTRLTVV.

Comment on this clonotype: One base away lies a much larger clone, so this may be a sequencing read error. Since no conserved phenylalanine or tryptophan closes the CDR3, a read error is the likely cause. The rearrangement joins TRBV6-5 to TRBJ1-4; D gene ambiguous. The ends were cut back, 6 bases at V and 6 bases at J, with 14 bases in the middle. CDR1 is MNHEY and CDR2 is SVGAGI in the germline V gene. The CDR3 length is 14 residues. DNA for the CDR3: TGTGCCAGCAGCCCTCATCCATCGGATGAAAAACTGTTTCTT. Translated, it gives CASSPHPSDEKLFL.

With respect to this clonotype: This may be a read error, as it is one base from a much larger clone. The chain links TRBV7-4 to TRBJ1-2; tentatively, D is TRBD1 (5 bases). Germline CDR1 is SGHVT and CDR2 is SQSDAQ. The V and J ends lost 8 bases and 4 bases respectively, with 26 bases between them. The CDR3 loop spans 17 amino acids. The CDR3 nucleotides read TGTGCCAGCGGCCTTGGGGGTTCAGCTCGAAAGACCTATGGCTACACCTTC. It is translated as CASGLGGSARKTYGYTF.

Of note for this clonotype: A read error may produce the germline difference seen at one junction end. V and J are TRBV27 and TRBJ2-7, with 9 bases that match TRBD1. Germline CDR1 MNHEY, CDR2 SMNVEV (reference sequence). The CDR3 sequence is 13 residues long. The CDR3 sequence: CASSPDRGHEQHF. CDR3 nucleotide sequence: TGTGCCAGCAGTCCGGACAGGGGACACGAGCAGCACTTC.

Worth noting for this clonotype: Since a much larger clone is just one base distant, this may be a read error. The J gene is TRBJ1-2, the V gene TRBV2; 7 bases map to TRBD1. CDR3 length equals 14 residues. Trimming cost V 3 bases and J 7 bases; bases outside gene matches: 8. Germline V gene sequence: CDR1 SNHLY, CDR2 FYNNEI. Written as DNA, the CDR3 is TGTGCCAGCAGTGAGATCGACAGGGTCGGTGGCTACACCTTC. It encodes CASSEIDRVGGYTF.

With respect to this clonotype: A much larger clone lies a single base off, so this may be a read error. V usage is TRBV20-1 and J usage is TRBJ1-2; D gene uncertain. Germline CDR1 DFQATT, CDR2 SNEGSKA (reference sequence). There are 12 residues in the CDR3. For the CDR3, the DNA is TGCAGTGCTAGAGAACTTAACTATAGCTACACCTTC. This encodes CSARELNYSYTF.

Of note for this clonotype: This may arise from a read error, as a much more abundant clone is one base away. The genes are TRBV6-2 or TRBV6-3 and TRBJ1-1; D is uncertain. The germline V gene encodes CDR1 MNHEY and CDR2 SVGEGT. This CDR3 region has 12 residues. The CDR3 here is CTSSYGRAGAFF. CDR3 coding DNA: TGTACCAGCAGTTACGGCAGAGCGGGAGCTTTCTTT.

Comment on this clonotype: Given a much more abundant clone one base away, this may be a read error. The chain joins TRBV11-3 to TRBJ1-2; no reliable D call. This CDR3 contains 17 residues. Germline loops: CDR1 SGHNT, CDR2 YENEEA. The CDR3 sequence: CAGSRSGDLGKTYGYTF. The CDR3 DNA sequence: TGTGCCGGCAGCCGGAGCGGCGATCTCGGAAAGACCTATGGCTACACCTTC.

In this sample, this clonotype turned up many times. The genes are TRBV5-1 and TRBJ2-7; 9 bases are a match to TRBD1. This CDR3 region has 15 residues. The V gene's germline CDR1 is SGHRS and CDR2 YFSETQ. Trimming removed 2 bases from V and 5 bases from J; junction bases left unmatched: 8. The CDR3 DNA sequence: TGCGCCAGCAGCTTATTACCGGGACAGGGAGACGAGCAGTACTTC. Translating it yields CASSLLPGQGDEQYF.

As regards this clonotype: This CDR3 is missing its conserved last phenylalanine or tryptophan, likely due to a read error. The chain uses TRBV27 and TRBJ2-1; 9 nucleotides line up with TRBD2. CDR1 is MNHEY and CDR2 is SMNVEV in the germline V gene (reference sequence). This CDR3 is built from 15 residues. CDR3 DNA sequence: TGTTCCAGCAGGGCGGGACTAGCTGGTGTTGACGAGCAGTTCCTC. Its protein product is CSSRAGLAGVDEQFL.

In this sample, this clonotype turned up many times. The rearrangement links TRBV3-1 to TRBJ1-2; D call uncertain. The V end was cut by 4 bases, the J end by 4 bases, with 22 bases between. The CDR3 consists of 17 residues. Germline loops: CDR1 LGHDT, CDR2 YNNKEL (reference sequence). The CDR3 bases are TGTGCCAGCAGCCCATATTGCACCCTTCGAAAGACCTATGGCTACACCTTC. Protein sequence: CASSPYCTLRKTYGYTF.

Worth noting for this clonotype: A much larger clone sits a single nucleotide away, making a read error possible. The chain couples TRBV30 to TRBJ1-2; no reliable D call. Germline values: CDR1 GTSNPN, CDR2 SVGIG (reference sequence). The CDR3 is 16 amino acids. The V end lost 4 bases, the J end lost 4 bases, and 22 bases lay between the germline ends. The CDR3 region has the DNA TGTGCCTGGATTGGTGAGCGTTATAGAAAGACCTATGGCTACACCTTC. It is translated as CAWIGERYRKTYGYTF.

About this clonotype: A single base separates this from a much larger clone, so it may be a read error. The V gene is TRBV7-2, the J gene TRBJ2-2, with 9 bases that match TRBD1. CDR1 and CDR2 from the germline V gene are SGHTA and FQGNSA. This CDR3 is 16 amino acids long. The CDR3 loop reads CASGLAVTGGPGELFF. CDR3 DNA: TGTGCCAGCGGCTTAGCGGTGACAGGGGGACCCGGGGAGCTGTTTTTT.

Many counts were recorded for this clonotype. The V and J genes are TRBV27 and TRBJ2-7; 9 nucleotides line up with TRBD2. Unmatched junction bases numbered 6, after V lost 2 bases and J lost 1 base. This CDR3 spans 16 amino acids. Germline lookup yields CDR1 MNHEY and CDR2 SMNVEV (reference sequence). This CDR3 is CASSLVSLAGSYEQYF. CDR3 DNA sequence: TGTGCCAGCAGTTTAGTATCCCTAGCGGGGTCCTACGAGCAGTACTTC.

This clonotype was picked up many times. The rearrangement joins TRBV5-6 to TRBJ2-7; TRBD1 is a possible D gene (6 bases). V lost 4 bases, J lost 6 bases, and 8 bases lay in between. CDR1 and CDR2 from the germline V gene are SGHDT and YYEEEE. The CDR3 is 11 amino acids. In nucleotides, the CDR3 is TGTGCCAGCAGCGAGGGGGTCGAGCAGTACTTC. Translation: CASSEGVEQYF.